This T cell receptor beta chain comes out of a study of shared clonotypes between healthy human individuals. Whole-study findings and limits: Unshared clonotypes carried lower generation probabilities than those common to all four donors. Memory subsets had estimated richness that was generally smaller than that of naive subsets.

Sequenced by immunoSEQ multiplex PCR; TCRdb stores in-frame clones only, minus some. In the table there are about 2.3 million clones, just over 90% of which are singletons. The V gene's germline CDR1 is SGHKS and CDR2 YYEKEE (reference sequence). This CDR3 has 14 residues. J lost 6 bases, V lost 0 bases, and 3 bases had no gene match. The study separated CD4+ cells into CD45RA+ naive and CD45RA-negative memory subsets. Turning to this clone: Its antigen remains unidentified.

This receptor was taken from a man aged 18 to 29 in good health. Some clones in this sample may be carry-over from other donors' samples. The sequenced material came from naive CD4+ T cells from PBMCs. Regarding subset: CD45RA+ positively selected. The V and J genes are TRBV5-5 and TRBJ2-1; 7 bases align to TRBD2. CDR3 residues: CASSLASGFNEQFF. The CDR3 region has the DNA TGTGCCAGCAGCTTGGCTAGCGGTTTCAATGAGCAGTTCTTC.